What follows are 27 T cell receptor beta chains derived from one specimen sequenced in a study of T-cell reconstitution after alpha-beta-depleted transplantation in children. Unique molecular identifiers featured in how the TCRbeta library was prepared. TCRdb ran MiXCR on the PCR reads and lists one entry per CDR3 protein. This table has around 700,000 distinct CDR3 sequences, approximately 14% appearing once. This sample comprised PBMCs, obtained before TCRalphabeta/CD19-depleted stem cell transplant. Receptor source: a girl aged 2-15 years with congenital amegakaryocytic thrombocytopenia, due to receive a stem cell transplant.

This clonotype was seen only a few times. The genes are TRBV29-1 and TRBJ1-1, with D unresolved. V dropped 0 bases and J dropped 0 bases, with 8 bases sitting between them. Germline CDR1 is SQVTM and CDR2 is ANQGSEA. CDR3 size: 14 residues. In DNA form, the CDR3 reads TGCAGCGTTGAAGAGACGGGTCTGAACACTGAAGCTTTCTTT. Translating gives CSVEETGLNTEAFF.

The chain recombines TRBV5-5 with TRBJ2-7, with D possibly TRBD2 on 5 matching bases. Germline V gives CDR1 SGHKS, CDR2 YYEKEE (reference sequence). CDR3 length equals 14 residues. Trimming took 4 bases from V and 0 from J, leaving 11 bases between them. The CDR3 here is CASSGRLNSYEQYF. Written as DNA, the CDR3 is TGTGCCAGCAGCGGAAGACTAAACTCCTACGAGCAGTACTTC. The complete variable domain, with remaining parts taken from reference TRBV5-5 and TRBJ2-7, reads DAGVTQSPTHLIKTRGQQVTLRCSPISGHKSVSWYQQVLGQGPQFIFQYYEKEERGRGNFPDRFSARQFPNYSSELNVNALLLGDSALYLCASSGRLNSYEQYFGPGTRLTVT.

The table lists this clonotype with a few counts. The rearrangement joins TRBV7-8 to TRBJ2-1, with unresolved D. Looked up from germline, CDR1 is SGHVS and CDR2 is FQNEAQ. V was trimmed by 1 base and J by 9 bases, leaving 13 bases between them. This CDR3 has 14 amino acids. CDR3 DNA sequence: TGTGCCAGCAGCTTAGTTATCTCCGGGTCTGAGCAGTTCTTC. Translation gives CASSLVISGSEQFF.

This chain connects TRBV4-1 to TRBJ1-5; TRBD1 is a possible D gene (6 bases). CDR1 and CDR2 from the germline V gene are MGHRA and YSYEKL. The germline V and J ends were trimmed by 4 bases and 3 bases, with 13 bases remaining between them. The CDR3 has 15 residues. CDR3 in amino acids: CASSPGRGLNQPQHF. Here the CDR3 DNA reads TGCGCCAGCAGCCCCGGACGGGGGCTCAATCAGCCCCAGCATTTT.

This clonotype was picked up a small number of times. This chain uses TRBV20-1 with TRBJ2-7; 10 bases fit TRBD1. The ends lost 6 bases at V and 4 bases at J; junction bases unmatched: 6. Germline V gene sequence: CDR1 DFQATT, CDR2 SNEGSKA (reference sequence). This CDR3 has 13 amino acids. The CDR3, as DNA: TGCAGTGCCCAGGGACAGGGGCAGTACGAGCAGTACTTC. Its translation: CSAQGQGQYEQYF.

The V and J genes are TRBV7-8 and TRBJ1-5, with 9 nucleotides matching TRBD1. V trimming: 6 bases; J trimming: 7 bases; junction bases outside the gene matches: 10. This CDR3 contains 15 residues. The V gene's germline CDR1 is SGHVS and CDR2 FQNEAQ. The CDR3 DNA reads TGTGCCAGCAGTTTGCCGGGACAGGGAAGGCAGCCCCAGCATTTT. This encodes CASSLPGQGRQPQHF. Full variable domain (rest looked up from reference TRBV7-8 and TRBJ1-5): GAGVSQSPRYKVAKRGQDVALRCDPISGHVSLFWYQQALGQGPEFLTYFQNEAQLDKSGLPSDRFFAERPEGSVSTLKIQRTQQEDSAVYLCASSLPGQGRQPQHFGDGTRLSIL.

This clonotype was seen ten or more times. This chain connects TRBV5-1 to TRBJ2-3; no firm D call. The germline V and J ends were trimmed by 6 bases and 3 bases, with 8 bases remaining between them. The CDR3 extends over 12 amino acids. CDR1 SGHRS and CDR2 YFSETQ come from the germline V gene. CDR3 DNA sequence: TGCGCCAGCACAGGAGTGACAGATACGCAGTATTTT. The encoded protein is CASTGVTDTQYF.

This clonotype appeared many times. CDR3: CASSQGSTGTLAYYNEQFF. The CDR3 DNA reads TGCGCCAGCAGCCAGGGTTCTACAGGGACCCTAGCGTACTACAATGAGCAGTTCTTC. The chain has TRBV4-1 and TRBJ2-1; D may match TRBD1 or TRBD2 (6 bases each). The length of the CDR3 is 19 residues. Germline CDR1 is MGHRA and CDR2 is YSYEKL. The V end lost 3 bases, the J end lost 3 bases, and 24 bases lay between the germline ends.

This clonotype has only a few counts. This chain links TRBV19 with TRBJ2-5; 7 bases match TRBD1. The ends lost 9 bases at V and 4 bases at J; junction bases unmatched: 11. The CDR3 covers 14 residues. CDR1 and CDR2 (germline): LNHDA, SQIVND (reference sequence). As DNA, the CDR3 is TGTGCCAGAACCCCACTGACAGGGCCAGAGACCCAGTACTTC. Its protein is CARTPLTGPETQYF.

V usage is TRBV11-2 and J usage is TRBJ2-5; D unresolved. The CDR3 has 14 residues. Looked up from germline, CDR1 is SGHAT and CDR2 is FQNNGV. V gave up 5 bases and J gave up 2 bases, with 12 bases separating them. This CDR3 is CASSRMADQETQYF. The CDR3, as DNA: TGTGCCAGCAGCCGGATGGCGGATCAAGAGACCCAGTACTTC.

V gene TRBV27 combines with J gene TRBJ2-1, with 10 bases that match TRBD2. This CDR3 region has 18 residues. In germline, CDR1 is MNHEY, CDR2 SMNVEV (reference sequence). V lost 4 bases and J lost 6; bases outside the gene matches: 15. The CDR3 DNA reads TGTGCCAGCAGTTCTATGGACCCGGGACTAGCGAGGGGCAATGAGCAGTTCTTC. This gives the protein CASSSMDPGLARGNEQFF.

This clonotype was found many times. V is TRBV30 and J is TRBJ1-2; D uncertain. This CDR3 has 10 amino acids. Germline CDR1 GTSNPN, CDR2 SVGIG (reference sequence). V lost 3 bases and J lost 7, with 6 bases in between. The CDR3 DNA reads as TGTGCCTGGAGGTCCGCTGGCTACACCTTC. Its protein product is CAWRSAGYTF.

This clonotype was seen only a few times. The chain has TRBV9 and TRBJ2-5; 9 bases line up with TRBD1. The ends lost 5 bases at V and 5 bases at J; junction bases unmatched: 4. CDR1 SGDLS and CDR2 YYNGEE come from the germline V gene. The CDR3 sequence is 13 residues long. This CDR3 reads CASSRDRAETQYF. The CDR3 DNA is TGTGCCAGCAGTCGGGACAGGGCGGAGACCCAGTACTTC.

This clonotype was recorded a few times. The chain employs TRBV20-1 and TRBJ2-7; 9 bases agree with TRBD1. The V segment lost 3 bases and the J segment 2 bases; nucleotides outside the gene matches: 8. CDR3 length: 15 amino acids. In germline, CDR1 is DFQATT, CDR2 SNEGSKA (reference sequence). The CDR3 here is CSAREGTGRAYEQYF. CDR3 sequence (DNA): TGCAGTGCTAGGGAGGGGACAGGGCGCGCCTACGAGCAGTACTTC.

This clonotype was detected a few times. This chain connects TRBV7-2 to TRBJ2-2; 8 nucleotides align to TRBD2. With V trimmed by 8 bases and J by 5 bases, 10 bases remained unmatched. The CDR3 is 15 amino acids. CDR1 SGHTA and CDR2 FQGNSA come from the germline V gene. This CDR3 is CASPRFGGRTGELFF. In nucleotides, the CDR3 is TGTGCCAGCCCGCGATTTGGCGGGAGGACCGGGGAGCTGTTTTTT.

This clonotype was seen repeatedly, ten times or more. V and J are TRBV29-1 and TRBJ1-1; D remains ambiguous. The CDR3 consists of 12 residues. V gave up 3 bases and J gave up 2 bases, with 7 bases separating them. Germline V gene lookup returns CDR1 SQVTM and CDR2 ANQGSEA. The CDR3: CSVDGGNTEAFF. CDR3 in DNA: TGCAGCGTTGATGGCGGCAACACTGAAGCTTTCTTT. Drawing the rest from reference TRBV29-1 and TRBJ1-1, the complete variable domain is SAVISQKPSRDICQRGTSLTIQCQVDSQVTMMFWYRQQPGQSLTLIATANQGSEATYESGFVIDKFPISRPNLTFSTLTVSNMSPEDSSIYLCSVDGGNTEAFFGQGTRLTVV.

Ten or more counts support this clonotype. This CDR3 is CSVEPRVAGELFF. The CDR3 bases are TGCAGCGTTGAACCCAGGGTTGCCGGGGAGCTGTTTTTT. The chain carries TRBV29-1 and TRBJ2-2; possible D gene TRBD1, 5 bases. The CDR3 has 13 amino acids. Trimming took off 2 bases at V and 6 bases at J, with 10 bases between the two ends. CDR1 and CDR2 (germline): SQVTM, ANQGSEA.

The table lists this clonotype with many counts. Here the CDR3 DNA reads TGTGCCAGCAGCCAGCCGGGACTAGCGGGAGCAGATACGCAGTATTTT. Translation: CASSQPGLAGADTQYF. V usage is TRBV11-2 and J usage is TRBJ2-3; 14 bases align to TRBD2. CDR3 length equals 16 residues. The V and J ends lost 5 bases and 4 bases, in that order; junction bases with no gene match: 5. The germline V gene has CDR1 SGHAT and CDR2 FQNNGV. Combining the CDR3 with reference TRBV11-2 and TRBJ2-3 gives the whole variable domain EAGVAQSPRYKIIEKRQSVAFWCNPISGHATLYWYQQILGQGPKLLIQFQNNGVVDDSQLPKDRFSAERLKGVDSTLKIQPAKLEDSAVYLCASSQPGLAGADTQYFGPGTRLTVL.

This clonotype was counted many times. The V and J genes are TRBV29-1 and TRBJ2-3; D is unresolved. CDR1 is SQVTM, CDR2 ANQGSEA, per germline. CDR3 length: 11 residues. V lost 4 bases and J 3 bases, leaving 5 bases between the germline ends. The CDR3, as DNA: TGCAGCGTTGTTAGAACAGATACGCAGTATTTT. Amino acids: CSVVRTDTQYF.

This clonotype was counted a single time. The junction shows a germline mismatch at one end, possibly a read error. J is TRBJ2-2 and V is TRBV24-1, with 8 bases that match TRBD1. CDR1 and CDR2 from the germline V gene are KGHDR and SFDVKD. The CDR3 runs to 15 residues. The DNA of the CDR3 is TGTGCCACCGGGATCAGGGGGCGCGGCACCGGGGAGCTGTCTTTT. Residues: CATGIRGRGTGELSF.

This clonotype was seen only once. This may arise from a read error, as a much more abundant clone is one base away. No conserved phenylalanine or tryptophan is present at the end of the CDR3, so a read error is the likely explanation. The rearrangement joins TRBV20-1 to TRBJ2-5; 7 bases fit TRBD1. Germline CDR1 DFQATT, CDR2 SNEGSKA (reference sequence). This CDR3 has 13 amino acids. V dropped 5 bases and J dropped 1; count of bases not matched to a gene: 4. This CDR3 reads CSADGDSQETQYL. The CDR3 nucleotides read TGCAGTGCTGACGGGGACAGCCAAGAGACCCAGTACCTC.

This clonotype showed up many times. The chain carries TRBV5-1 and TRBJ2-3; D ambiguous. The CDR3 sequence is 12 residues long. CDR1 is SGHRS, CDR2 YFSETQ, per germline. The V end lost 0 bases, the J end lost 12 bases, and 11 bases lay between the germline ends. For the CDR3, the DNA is TGCGCCAGCAGCTTGGGTGGTGAACAACAGTATTTT. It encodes CASSLGGEQQYF.

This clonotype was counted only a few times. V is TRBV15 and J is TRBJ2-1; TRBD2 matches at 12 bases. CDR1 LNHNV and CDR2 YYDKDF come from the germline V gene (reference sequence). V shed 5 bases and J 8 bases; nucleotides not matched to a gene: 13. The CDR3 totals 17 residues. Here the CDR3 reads CATSGLTGTSGLDEQFF. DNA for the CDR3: TGTGCCACCAGCGGCCTTACCGGGACTAGCGGGCTTGATGAGCAGTTCTTC.

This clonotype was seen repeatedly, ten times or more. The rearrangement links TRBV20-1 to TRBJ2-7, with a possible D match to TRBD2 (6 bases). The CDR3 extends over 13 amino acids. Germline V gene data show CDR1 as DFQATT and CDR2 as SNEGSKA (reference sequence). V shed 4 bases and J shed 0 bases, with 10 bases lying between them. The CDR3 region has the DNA TGCAGTGCTACAGGAGGGACCTCCTACGAGCAGTACTTC. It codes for CSATGGTSYEQYF.

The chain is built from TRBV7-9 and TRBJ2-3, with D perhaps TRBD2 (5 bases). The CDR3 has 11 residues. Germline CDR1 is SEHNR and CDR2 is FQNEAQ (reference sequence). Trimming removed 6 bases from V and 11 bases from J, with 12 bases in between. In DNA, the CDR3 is TGTGCCAGCAGACTAGACCCTAGGCAGTATTTT. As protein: CASRLDPRQYF.

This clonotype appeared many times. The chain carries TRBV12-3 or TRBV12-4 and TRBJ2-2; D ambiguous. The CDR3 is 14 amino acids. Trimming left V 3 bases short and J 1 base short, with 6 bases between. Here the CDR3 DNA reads TGTGCCAGCAGTTTCTGGCAGAACACCGGGGAGCTGTTTTTT. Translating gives CASSFWQNTGELFF.

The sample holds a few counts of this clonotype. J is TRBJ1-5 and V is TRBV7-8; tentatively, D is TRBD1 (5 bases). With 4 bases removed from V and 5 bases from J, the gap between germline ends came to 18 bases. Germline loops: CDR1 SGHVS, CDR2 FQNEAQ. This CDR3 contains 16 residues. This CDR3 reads CASSSRGGGRDQPQHF. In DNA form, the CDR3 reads TGTGCCAGCAGCTCAAGGGGCGGCGGGAGGGATCAGCCCCAGCATTTT.